Listed here are 24 T cell receptor beta chains from one sample, sequenced in a study of blood T cell repertoires in COVID-19. The data were produced by immunoSEQ multiplex PCR, yet TCRdb's version contains in-frame clones alone and is incomplete. Of 100,000 to 150,000 clones in the sample, approximately 84% are singletons; the top ten hold 12%. The sample was peripheral blood. Every receptor here comes from a woman between 55 and 75 years old with acute or convalescent COVID-19.

The chain uses TRBV19 and TRBJ2-4, with 7 bases that match TRBD1. The CDR3 consists of 14 residues. V shed 3 bases, J shed 9 bases, and the junction held 8 bases outside the gene matches. The germline CDR1 and CDR2 sequences are LNHDA and SQIVND (reference sequence). Here the CDR3 DNA reads TGTGCCAGTAGTATGACAGGGTCTAACGTCATTCAGTACTTC. Amino acid sequence: CASSMTGSNVIQYF.

J is TRBJ2-2 and V is TRBV15, with D perhaps TRBD1 (5 bases). Trimming removed 0 bases at V and 0 bases at J, with 8 bases between. CDR3 length equals 16 residues. Germline V lookup: CDR1 LNHNV, CDR2 YYDKDF (reference sequence). This chain's CDR3 is CATSRDRGSNTGELFF. The CDR3 bases are TGTGCCACCAGCAGAGATAGGGGCTCGAACACCGGGGAGCTGTTTTTT.

The rearrangement uses TRBV29-1 and TRBJ1-5; no reliable D call. V was trimmed by 7 bases and J by 0 bases, leaving 13 bases between them. CDR1 and CDR2 (germline): SQVTM, ANQGSEA. The CDR3 consists of 14 residues. The chain's CDR3 is CSAIESGSNQPQHF. The CDR3 DNA reads as TGCAGCGCGATCGAGTCCGGTAGCAATCAGCCCCAGCATTTT.

The CDR3 reads CASGTRVGGSGNTIYF. CDR3 DNA: TGTGCAAGCGGGACACGAGTAGGGGGATCCGGAAACACCATATATTTT. This chain uses TRBV5-5 with TRBJ1-3; a possible D gene is TRBD1 (6 bases). The CDR3 length is 16 residues. Germline V gives CDR1 SGHKS, CDR2 YYEKEE (reference sequence).

The genes are TRBV3-1 (or the pseudogene TRBV3-2) and TRBJ1-2; 7 bases align to TRBD1. The CDR3 contains 13 residues. V trimming: 2 bases; J trimming: 8 bases; junction bases outside the gene matches: 5. In germline, CDR1 is LGHDT, CDR2 YNNKEL (reference sequence). The CDR3 nucleotides are TGTGCCAGCAGCCAACCGGGACAGCCGGGCTACACCTTC. Residues: CASSQPGQPGYTF.

This chain joins TRBV7-9 and TRBJ1-4, with 8 bases fitting TRBD1. Germline trimming cut 5 bases from V and 7 bases from J; bases unmatched to any gene: 12. The CDR3 runs 16 residues. Germline assignment: CDR1 SEHNR and CDR2 FQNEAQ (reference sequence). Here the CDR3 DNA reads TGTGCCAGCAGCCGCGGACAGGGTGAAGGGGGTGAAAAACTGTTTTTT. Translated, it gives CASSRGQGEGGEKLFF.

V is TRBV9 and J is TRBJ2-2; 10 bases match TRBD2. Unmatched junction bases numbered 16, after V lost 4 bases and J lost 10 bases. The CDR3 extends over 17 amino acids. The germline V gene has CDR1 SGDLS and CDR2 YYNGEE. In DNA form, the CDR3 reads TGTGCCAGCAGCCCCCGGTGGATTAGCGGGGGGCACGAGGAGCTGTTTTTT. It encodes CASSPRWISGGHEELFF.

This sequence joins TRBV30 and TRBJ1-2; D call uncertain. The CDR3 is 13 residues long. Trimming removed 2 bases at V and 6 bases at J, with 13 bases between. In germline, CDR1 is GTSNPN, CDR2 SVGIG (reference sequence). CDR3 residues: CAWSSTGNNGYTF. Here the CDR3 DNA reads TGTGCCTGGAGTTCAACGGGAAATAATGGCTACACCTTC.

This clone came up once. The chain carries TRBV6-1 and TRBJ1-5, with D possibly matching TRBD1 (6 bases). Trimming left V 2 bases short and J 4 bases short, with 12 bases between. CDR1 and CDR2 from the germline V gene are MNHNS and SASEGT. CDR3 length: 15 amino acids. The CDR3 sequence is CASSETRGKNQPQHF. The CDR3 nucleotides read TGTGCCAGCAGTGAAACCAGGGGAAAAAATCAGCCCCAGCATTTT.

This chain links TRBV15 with TRBJ1-6; TRBD1 matches at 10 bases. CDR3 length: 16 residues. The J segment lost 9 bases and the V segment lost 0 bases, leaving 5 bases of the junction unmatched. Germline assignment: CDR1 LNHNV and CDR2 YYDKDF (reference sequence). CDR3 nucleotide sequence: TGTGCCACCAGCAGAGAAATTGACAGGGGGCTTTCACCCCTCCACTTT. It encodes CATSREIDRGLSPLHF.

The V gene is TRBV19, the J gene TRBJ2-6; D gene uncertain. This CDR3 is 14 amino acids long. Germline CDR1 LNHDA, CDR2 SQIVND (reference sequence). V gave up 6 bases and J gave up 0 bases, with 6 bases separating them. The CDR3 DNA is TGTGCCAGTAGGGTGAGCTCTGGGGCCAACGTCCTGACTTTC. Translated, it gives CASRVSSGANVLTF.

This chain links TRBV5-1 with TRBJ2-1, with D possibly being TRBD2 (6 bases). This CDR3 has 12 residues. In germline, CDR1 is SGHRS, CDR2 YFSETQ. The germline V and J ends were trimmed by 3 bases and 5 bases, with 6 bases remaining between them. CDR3 sequence (DNA): TGCGCCAGCAGCTGGGGGGACAATGAGCAGTTCTTC. Amino acids: CASSWGDNEQFF.

The V and J genes are TRBV27 and TRBJ1-3, with D hard to call. Germline loops: CDR1 MNHEY, CDR2 SMNVEV (reference sequence). The V end lost 4 bases, the J end lost 4 bases, and 8 bases lay between the germline ends. The CDR3 totals 13 residues. This chain's CDR3 is CASSYSTGNTIYF. The CDR3 region has the DNA TGTGCCAGCAGTTATTCGACAGGAAACACCATATATTTT.

The chain uses TRBV2 and TRBJ1-2; D is ambiguous. Per the germline V gene, CDR1 is SNHLY and CDR2 is FYNNEI. V lost 5 bases and J 0 bases, leaving 13 bases between the germline ends. This CDR3 is 15 amino acids long. CDR3 bases: TGTGCCAGCAGTCGCGGGCCCAATTCTAACTATGGCTACACCTTC. This sequence encodes CASSRGPNSNYGYTF. The variable domain in full, with the rest retrieved from reference TRBV2 and TRBJ1-2, is EPEVTQTPSHQVTQMGQEVILRCVPISNHLYFYWYRQILGQKVEFLVSFYNNEISEKSEIFDDQFSVERPDGSNFTLKIRSTKLEDSAMYFCASSRGPNSNYGYTFGSGTRLTVV.

The V gene is TRBV18, the J gene TRBJ2-2; tentatively, D is TRBD2 (5 bases). CDR1 KGHSH and CDR2 LQKENI come from the germline V gene. V was pared by 3 bases and J by 3 bases, with 8 bases between. CDR3 length: 14 amino acids. CDR3 coding DNA: TGTGCCAGCTCACCCGGGATAGACACCGGGGAGCTGTTTTTT. Translation gives CASSPGIDTGELFF.

This sequence joins TRBV11-2 and TRBJ1-4; no clear D gene. This CDR3 contains 12 residues. Germline assignment: CDR1 SGHAT and CDR2 FQNNGV. V was cut by 4 bases and J by 11 bases, with 11 bases left in between. Here the CDR3 reads CASSSAGGKLFF. CDR3 in DNA: TGTGCCAGCAGCTCGGCGGGCGGCAAACTGTTTTTT. Full variable domain (outside the CDR3, taken from reference TRBV11-2 and TRBJ1-4): EAGVAQSPRYKIIEKRQSVAFWCNPISGHATLYWYQQILGQGPKLLIQFQNNGVVDDSQLPKDRFSAERLKGVDSTLKIQPAKLEDSAVYLCASSSAGGKLFFGSGTQLSVL.

V usage is TRBV5-4 and J usage is TRBJ1-2; 9 positions agree with TRBD1. V lost 4 bases to trimming and J lost 4 bases; unmatched junction nucleotides: 5. This CDR3 contains 14 residues. CDR1 and CDR2 (germline): SGHNT, YYREEE (reference sequence). CDR3 DNA: TGTGCCAGCAGCCAAGACAGGGGGGCCTATGGCTACACCTTC. Residues: CASSQDRGAYGYTF.

V is TRBV4-2 and J is TRBJ1-2; D possibly corresponds to TRBD1 (6 bases). The CDR3 spans 15 residues. The V end lost 4 bases, the J end lost 8 bases, and 20 bases lay between the germline ends. Germline loops: CDR1 LGHNA, CDR2 YNFKEQ. CDR3 loop: CASSPAGGLPGGYTF. The DNA of the CDR3 is TGTGCCAGCAGCCCGGCTGGGGGCCTCCCGGGAGGCTACACCTTC.

The chain combines TRBV30 with TRBJ1-2, with a tentative D call TRBD1 (6 bases). CDR1 is GTSNPN, CDR2 SVGIG, per germline (reference sequence). V lost 0 bases, J lost 8 bases, and 13 bases lay in between. The CDR3 sequence is 13 residues long. CDR3 coding DNA: TGTGCCTGGAGTGTAGCGGGGGCGGAAGGCTACACCTTC. Its translation is CAWSVAGAEGYTF. Looking up the rest from reference TRBV30 and TRBJ1-2 gives the full variable domain: SQTIHQWPATLVQPVGSPLSLECTVEGTSNPNLYWYRQAAGRGLQLLFYSVGIGQISSEVPQNLSASRPQDRQFILSSKKLLLSDSGFYLCAWSVAGAEGYTFGSGTRLTVV.

The chain uses TRBV12-3 or TRBV12-4 and TRBJ1-1, with TRBD1 identical over 7 bases. The ends lost 3 bases at V and 10 bases at J; junction bases unmatched: 5. This CDR3 contains 12 residues. This CDR3 reads CASSFHQGVAFF. CDR3 nucleotides: TGTGCCAGCAGTTTCCACCAGGGGGTAGCTTTCTTT.

The chain is built from TRBV10-3 and TRBJ1-2; maybe TRBD1 (5 bases). The CDR3 runs to 13 residues. The germline V gene has CDR1 ENHRY and CDR2 SYGVKD. Trimming shortened V by 2 bases and J by 5 bases, and 9 bases separated the two germline ends. CDR3 DNA sequence: TGTGCCATCAGTGAGGGGGCAGTGTATGGCTACACCTTC. Its translation: CAISEGAVYGYTF.

The chain is built from TRBV5-4 and TRBJ1-6; D is unresolved. Germline V gene lookup returns CDR1 SGHNT and CDR2 YYREEE (reference sequence). The V end lost 4 bases, the J end lost 0 bases, and 5 bases lay between the germline ends. CDR3 length: 14 amino acids. The CDR3 DNA reads as TGTGCCAGCAGCAGGAGCTCCTATAATTCACCCCTCCACTTT. Translation: CASSRSSYNSPLHF.

The gene calls are TRBV7-9 and TRBJ2-3; 15 bases are a match to TRBD2. Germline V CDR1 and CDR2: SEHNR, FQNEAQ (reference sequence). This CDR3 region has 19 residues. J was trimmed by 0 bases and V by 4 bases; bases with no gene match: 8. The CDR3 nucleotides are TGTGCCAGCAGCTCCCGCGGACTAGCGGGGGGGCTGAGCACAGATACGCAGTATTTT. It encodes CASSSRGLAGGLSTDTQYF.

This clone has just a few counts. The rearrangement joins TRBV19 to TRBJ2-7, with D unresolved. CDR3 length: 13 residues. The V end lost 4 bases, the J end lost 6 bases, and 13 bases lay between the germline ends. The V gene's germline CDR1 is LNHDA and CDR2 SQIVND (reference sequence). The CDR3 loop reads CASSRVPGLEQYF. The CDR3 nucleotides are TGTGCCAGTAGTAGGGTTCCGGGTCTCGAGCAGTACTTC.